This T cell receptor beta chain originates from a study of PD-1 blockade in classical Hodgkin lymphoma. Trimming took 3 bases from V and 7 from J; bases not matched to a gene: 6. Germline V gene data show CDR1 as SGHDT and CDR2 as YYEEEE. The CDR3 is made up of 13 amino acids. Generated by immunoSEQ multiplex PCR, the TCRdb table keeps only in-frame clones and is missing some. The data hold 25,000 to 35,000 clones, with 65% to 75% observed a single time. Regarding the study as a whole: Significant TCR diversity gains by C4D1 occurred in CD4+ but not CD8+ cells.

Note on this clone: No antigen is known for it.

In every patient, relapse followed autologous stem cell transplantation, while exposure to brentuximab vedotin differed. The starting material was peripheral blood mononuclear cells (PBMCs), obtained before the second cycle of nivolumab. This chain links TRBV5-6 with TRBJ2-7, with TRBD1 identical over 8 bases. The clonotype was recovered from a human donor with classical Hodgkin lymphoma. The CDR3 DNA follows: TGTGCCAGCAGCTCCAGGGGGCCGGGAGAGCAGTACTTC. The encoded protein is CASSSRGPGEQYF.